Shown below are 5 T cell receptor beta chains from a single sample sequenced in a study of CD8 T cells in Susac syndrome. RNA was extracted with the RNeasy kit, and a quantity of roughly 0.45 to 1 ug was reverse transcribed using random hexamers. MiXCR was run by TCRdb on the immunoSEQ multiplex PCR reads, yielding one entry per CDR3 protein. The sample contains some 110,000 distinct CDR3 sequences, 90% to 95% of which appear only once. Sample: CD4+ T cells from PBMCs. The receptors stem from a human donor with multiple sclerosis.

The CDR3 DNA is TGTGCCAGCTCACCAGGGGATGGCTACACCTTC. It translates to CASSPGDGYTF. This sequence joins TRBV18 and TRBJ1-2; D gene unclear. The CDR3 covers 11 residues. Germline CDR1 is KGHSH and CDR2 is LQKENI. Trimming cost V 2 bases and J 6 bases, with 4 bases left between them.

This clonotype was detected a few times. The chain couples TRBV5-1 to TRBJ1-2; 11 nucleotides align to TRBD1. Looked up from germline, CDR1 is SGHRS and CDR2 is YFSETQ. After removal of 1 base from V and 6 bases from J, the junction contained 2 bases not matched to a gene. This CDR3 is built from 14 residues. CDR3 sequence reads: CASSLRTGGDGYTF. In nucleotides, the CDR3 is TGCGCCAGCAGCTTGAGGACAGGGGGCGATGGCTACACCTTC.

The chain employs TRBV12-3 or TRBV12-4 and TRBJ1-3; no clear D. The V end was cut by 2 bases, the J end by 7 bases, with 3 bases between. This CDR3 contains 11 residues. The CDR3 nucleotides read TGTGCCAGCAGTTTAACCAACACCATATATTTT. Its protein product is CASSLTNTIYF.

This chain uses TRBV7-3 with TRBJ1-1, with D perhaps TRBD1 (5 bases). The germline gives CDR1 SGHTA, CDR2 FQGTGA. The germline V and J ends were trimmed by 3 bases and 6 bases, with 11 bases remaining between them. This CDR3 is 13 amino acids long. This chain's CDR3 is CASSFPGSSEAFF. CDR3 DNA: TGTGCCAGCAGCTTTCCAGGGAGTTCTGAAGCTTTCTTT.

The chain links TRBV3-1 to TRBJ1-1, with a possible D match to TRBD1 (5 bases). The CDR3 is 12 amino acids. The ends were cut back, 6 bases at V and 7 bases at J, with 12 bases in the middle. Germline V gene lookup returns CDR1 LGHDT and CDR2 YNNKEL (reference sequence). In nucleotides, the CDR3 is TGTGCCAGCAGTCACTGGGGGGGTGAAGCTTTCTTT. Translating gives CASSHWGGEAFF. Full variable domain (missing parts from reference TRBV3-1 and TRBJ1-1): DTAVSQTPKYLVTQMGNDKSIKCEQNLGHDTMYWYKQDSKKFLKIMFSYNNKELIINETVPNRFSPKSPDKAHLNLHINSLELGDSAVYFCASSHWGGEAFFGQGTRLTVV.